Listed below are T cell receptor beta chains from one sample, sequenced in a study of regulatory T cells in long-lasting Graves disease. TCRdb re-derived calls from the multiplex PCR reads in MiXCR, one entry per CDR3 protein. The profile shows around 400,000 distinct CDR3 sequences, roughly 21% of them singletons. The sample here was peripheral blood mononuclear cells (PBMCs), taken when the disease was refractory, from a patient treated with antithyroid drugs. Receptors originate from a female donor with Graves disease. Both conserved end residues are part of each CDR3. Each record gives: J gene, V gene, CDR3 protein.

>TRBJ2-7|TRBV5-1
CASSLLPGEQYF
>TRBJ2-2|TRBV9
CASRRSTGELFF
>TRBJ1-5|TRBV20-1
CSATGGNSNQPQHF
>TRBJ1-1|TRBV7-9
CASTEQTMNTEAFF
>TRBJ2-5|TRBV2
CASSEGGTQETQYF
>TRBJ1-6|TRBV7-8
CASSSEVGARYSPLHF
>TRBJ2-7|TRBV6-2/TRBV6-3
CASSYPGWGRDEQYF
>TRBJ2-4|TRBV9
CASSVGGQGENIQYF
>TRBJ1-6|TRBV20-1
CSATDYNSPLHF
>TRBJ1-5|TRBV28
CASRGGRTGWNQPQHF